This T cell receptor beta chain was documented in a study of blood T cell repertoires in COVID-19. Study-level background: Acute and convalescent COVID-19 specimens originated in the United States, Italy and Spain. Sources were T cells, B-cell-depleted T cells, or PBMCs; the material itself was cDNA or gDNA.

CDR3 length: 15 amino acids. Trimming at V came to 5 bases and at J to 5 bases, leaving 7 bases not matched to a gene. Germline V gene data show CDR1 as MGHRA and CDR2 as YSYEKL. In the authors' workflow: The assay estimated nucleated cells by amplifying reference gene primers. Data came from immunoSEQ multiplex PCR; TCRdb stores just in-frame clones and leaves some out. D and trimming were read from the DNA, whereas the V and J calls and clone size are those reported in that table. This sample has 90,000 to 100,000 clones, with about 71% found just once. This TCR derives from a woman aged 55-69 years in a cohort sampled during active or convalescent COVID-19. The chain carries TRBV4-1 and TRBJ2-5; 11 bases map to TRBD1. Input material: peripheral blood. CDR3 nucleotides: TGCGCCAGCAGCGGACTGGGACAGGGGGTTGAGACCCAGTACTTC. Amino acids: CASSGLGQGVETQYF.